Listed below are T cell receptor beta chains from one sample, sequenced in a study of CD4+ T cells in melanoma. TCRdb's table, derived via immunoSEQ multiplex PCR, lists solely in-frame clones and lacks some. The sample lists roughly 10,000 clones; about 63% were seen once. Sequenced input: cells from a culture (not recorded whether cultured in vitro). These receptors were taken from a human donor with melanoma. The CDR3 runs from the conserved cysteine through the conserved F or W. A D gene is named only where the DNA matches it firmly. Clone size is stated in some rows and not others, as once, few, many or a class when expanded.

j_call clone_size v_call d_call cdr3_nt cdr3_aa
TRBJ1-2 few TRBV7-9 TRBD1 TGTGCCAGCAGCTTTCCAGGGGGAAATGGCTACACCTTC CASSFPGGNGYTF
TRBJ2-7 NA TRBV14 NA TGTGCCAGCAGCTCCCGAGGAGACAACGAGCAGTACTTC CASSSRGDNEQYF
TRBJ2-3 NA TRBV13 TRBD2 TGTGCCAGCAGCTTCGGCGGGGGGGCCGGCGATACGCAGTATTTT CASSFGGGAGDTQYF
TRBJ1-1 NA TRBV29-1 TRBD1 TGCAGCGCAGGGGGCTGGAACACTGAAGCTTTCTTT CSAGGWNTEAFF
TRBJ1-1 NA TRBV6-5 TRBD1 TGTGCCAGCAGGCGCAGGACAGGGCGGGACACTGAAGCTTTCTTT CASRRRTGRDTEAFF
TRBJ2-3 medium-sized TRBV5-4 NA TGTGCCAGCAGCCGCACTTCACCAGATACGCAGTATTTT CASSRTSPDTQYF
TRBJ2-6 NA TRBV7-2 NA TGTGCCAGCAGCTTAGTTGACTCTGGGGCCAACGTCCTGACTTTC CASSLVDSGANVLTF
TRBJ2-7 NA TRBV11-3 TRBD1 TGTGCCAGCAGCCCCGACAGGGACGACTACGAGCAGTACTTC CASSPDRDDYEQYF
TRBJ1-6 NA TRBV4-2 NA TGTGCCAGCACCCTCACCCAGGACATCAGTTCACCCCTCCACTTT CASTLTQDISSPLHF
TRBJ2-3 NA TRBV18 NA TGTGCCAGCTCACCACGTCGGCAGAAACACTTCACAGATACGCAGTATTTT CASSPRRQKHFTDTQYF
TRBJ1-4 once TRBV30 NA TGTGCCTGGAGTCTACAGGGACGAGAAAAACTGTTTTTT CAWSLQGREKLFF
TRBJ2-3 NA TRBV7-9 NA TGTGCCAGCAGCTTAGAATTATGGGACACGCAGTATTTT CASSLELWDTQYF
TRBJ2-2 NA TRBV5-5 TRBD1 TGTGCCAGCAGCTTGGCTACGTGGACAGGATACACCGGGGAGCTGTTTTTT CASSLATWTGYTGELFF
TRBJ1-6 NA TRBV18 NA TGTGCCAGCTCACCACAAGGTCGTCCAGGGCTTTCACCCCTCCACTTT CASSPQGRPGLSPLHF
TRBJ1-1 NA TRBV7-2 NA TGTGCCAGCAGCTTCAGTCCCCAGATCACTGAAGCTTTCTTT CASSFSPQITEAFF
TRBJ2-7 NA TRBV4-1 NA TGCGCCAGCAGCAGTCCGGGACTTTCTGTCTACGAGCAGTACTTC CASSSPGLSVYEQYF
TRBJ2-5 NA TRBV5-1 TRBD1 TGCGCCAGCAGCTTTCGACAGGGTGAAGAGACCCAGTACTTC CASSFRQGEETQYF
TRBJ2-7 NA TRBV5-1 NA TGCGCCAGCAGCTTGGTAGCCCCCGGGGAGCAGTACTTC CASSLVAPGEQYF
TRBJ1-5 NA TRBV7-6 NA TGTGCCAGCAGCCTGCGTGGTAGGGAACATGGGGAAAATCAGCCCCAGCATTTT CASSLRGREHGENQPQHF
TRBJ2-7 NA TRBV2 NA TGTGCCAGCTTTACACGGGGAAGGTCCTACGAGCAGTACTTC CASFTRGRSYEQYF
TRBJ1-2 few TRBV11-2 NA TGTGCCAGCAGCACCCCTTTTCCCAGGGCCGGGGGCTACACCTTC CASSTPFPRAGGYTF
TRBJ2-7 NA TRBV19 NA TGTGCCAGTAGTGAGGGCTTCTTCGCGCAGTACTTC CASSEGFFAQYF
TRBJ1-1 NA TRBV6-1 NA TGTGCCAGCAGTGGTTACAGGGCCACTGAAGCTTTCTTT CASSGYRATEAFF
TRBJ2-7 few TRBV7-7 NA TGTGCTAGCAGCTTAGGGGGTCAGTACGAGCAGTACTTC CASSLGGQYEQYF
TRBJ1-4 NA TRBV5-6 NA TGTGCCAGCAGCTTGGATCTCGGACCCTCCGAAAAACTGTTTTTT CASSLDLGPSEKLFF
TRBJ2-7 NA TRBV5-5 NA TGTGCCAGCAGCTTTGGGCCAGGGAACCCCTACGAGCAGTACTTC CASSFGPGNPYEQYF
TRBJ1-4 NA TRBV7-9 NA TGTGCCAGCAGCTTACTTTTAAATGAAAAACTGTTTTTT CASSLLLNEKLFF
TRBJ2-1 NA TRBV30 TRBD1 TGTGCCGGAAAAGAAACACAGGGGCTTGGTTGGGGTGAGCAGTTCTTC CAGKETQGLGWGEQFF
TRBJ2-6 NA TRBV5-1 NA TGCGCCAGCAGCTTTAATCGAGGGGGAGCTGGGGCCAACGTCCTGACTTTC CASSFNRGGAGANVLTF
TRBJ1-2 NA TRBV5-4 NA TGTGCCAGCAGCCCTGCGTCGACGGTTGGCTACACCTTC CASSPASTVGYTF
TRBJ2-7 NA TRBV6-6 NA TGTGCCAGGCTGGTAGGGTACTACGAGCAGTACTTC CARLVGYYEQYF
TRBJ1-6 NA TRBV7-8 NA TGTGCCAGCAGCTTAGGAATGGTGATGGGTTCACCCCTCCACTTT CASSLGMVMGSPLHF
TRBJ1-1 NA TRBV4-1 NA TGCGCCAGCAGCCAAGTAGAGGGTTTCACTGAAGCTTTCTTT CASSQVEGFTEAFF
TRBJ2-3 NA TRBV7-2 TRBD2 TGTGCCAGCAGTCCAGCGGGGGTCACAGATACGCAGTATTTT CASSPAGVTDTQYF
TRBJ2-7 NA TRBV9 NA TGTGCCAGCAGCGTAGAACCCCGAGGCGAGCAGTACTTC CASSVEPRGEQYF
TRBJ1-1 NA TRBV9 NA TGTGCCAGCAGCGCGCCAAGGACTGAAGCTTTCTTT CASSAPRTEAFF
TRBJ1-2 NA TRBV19 NA TGTGCCAGTATTTCTCAGGGCAGAACGGGAGGCTACACCTTC CASISQGRTGGYTF
TRBJ1-5 few TRBV6-1 TRBD1 TGTGCCAGCAGTGACTACAGGGGCATCAATCAGCCCCAGCATTTT CASSDYRGINQPQHF
TRBJ2-5 NA TRBV7-6 TRBD1 TGTGCCAGCAGTTTTACAGGGGATCAAGAGACCCAGTACTTC CASSFTGDQETQYF
TRBJ1-3 NA TRBV11-3 NA TGTGCCAGCAGCTTAAACCGGGGGAACACCATATATTTT CASSLNRGNTIYF
TRBJ1-2 few TRBV19 TRBD1 TGTGCCAGTAGTATCCCCGGACAGGGGGCGCATGGCTACACCTTC CASSIPGQGAHGYTF
TRBJ1-1 NA TRBV30 TRBD1 TGTGCCTGGGACAGGGGTTCGACCACTGAAGCTTTCTTT CAWDRGSTTEAFF
TRBJ1-5 NA TRBV2 NA TGTGCCAGCTCTGAAAACCGGGACCCCTATCAGCCCCAGCATTTT CASSENRDPYQPQHF
TRBJ1-2 few TRBV30 TRBD1 TGTGCCTGGAGACGGACAGGGTTGGGCTACACCTTC CAWRRTGLGYTF
TRBJ2-7 NA TRBV5-6 NA TGTGCCAGCAGCGTCCGGGGGTACTGGTCCTACGAGCAGTACTTC CASSVRGYWSYEQYF
TRBJ2-7 NA TRBV11-2 NA TGTGCCAGCAGCTTAGGACGGGGGCGGGGGACGAGTTACGAGCAGTACTTC CASSLGRGRGTSYEQYF
TRBJ1-1 NA TRBV4-2 TRBD1 TGTGCCAGCAGCTTGGCAGGGGGCGTGACTGAAGCTTTCTTT CASSLAGGVTEAFF
TRBJ1-1 NA TRBV7-9 NA TGTGCCAGCAGCCCCTGGGACGGGAACACTGAAGCTTTCTTT CASSPWDGNTEAFF
TRBJ2-3 NA TRBV29-1 TRBD1 TGCAGCGTTGCCCGACAGGGGGCCCCAACAGATACGCAGTATTTT CSVARQGAPTDTQYF
TRBJ1-1 NA TRBV6-6 NA TGTGCCAGCAGTTACCATAGGAGCACTGAAGCTTTCTTT CASSYHRSTEAFF
TRBJ2-1 NA TRBV7-3 NA TGTGCCAGCAGCCCAAAGGGTATCGGGGGAATAGAAGAGCAGTTCTTC CASSPKGIGGIEEQFF
TRBJ2-7 NA TRBV5-6 TRBD2 TGTGCCAGCAGCTTTTTTAGCGGGGGGACCTACGAGCAGTACTTC CASSFFSGGTYEQYF
TRBJ2-7 NA TRBV6-6 NA TGTGCCAGCAGTTACCCAAACCGGGACAAGTCCTACGAGCAGTACTTC CASSYPNRDKSYEQYF
TRBJ2-3 NA TRBV5-6 TRBD1 TGTGCCAGCAGCCCCGGACAGGGGCGCACAGATACGCAGTATTTT CASSPGQGRTDTQYF
TRBJ2-3 NA TRBV27 NA TGTGCCAGCAGTTTAGGGCAACTCACAGATACGCAGTATTTT CASSLGQLTDTQYF
TRBJ1-5 once TRBV6-1 NA TGTGCCAGTCAGGTGAACAATCAGCCCCAGCATTTT CASQVNNQPQHF
TRBJ2-5 medium-sized TRBV25-1 NA TGTGCCAGCAGTGAATTGGGGGGCCGGGAGACCCAGTACTTC CASSELGGRETQYF